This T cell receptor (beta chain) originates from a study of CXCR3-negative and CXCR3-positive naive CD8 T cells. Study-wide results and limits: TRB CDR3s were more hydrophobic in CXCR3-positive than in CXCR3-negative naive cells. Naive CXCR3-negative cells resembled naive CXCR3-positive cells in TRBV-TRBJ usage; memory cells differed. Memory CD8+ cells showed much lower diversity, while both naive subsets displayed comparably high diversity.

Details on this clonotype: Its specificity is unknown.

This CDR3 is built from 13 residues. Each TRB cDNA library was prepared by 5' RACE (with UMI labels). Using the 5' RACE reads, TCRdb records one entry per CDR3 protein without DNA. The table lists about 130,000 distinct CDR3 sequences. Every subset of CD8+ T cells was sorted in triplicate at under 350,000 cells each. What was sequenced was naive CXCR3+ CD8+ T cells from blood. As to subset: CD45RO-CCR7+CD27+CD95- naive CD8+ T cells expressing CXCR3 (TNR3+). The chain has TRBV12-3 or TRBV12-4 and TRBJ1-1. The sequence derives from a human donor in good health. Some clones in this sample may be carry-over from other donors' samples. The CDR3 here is CASSFIRNTEAFF.